A single sample is the source of the 2 T cell receptor beta chains below, sequenced in a study of blood T cell repertoires in COVID-19. Sequencing was performed with immunoSEQ multiplex PCR; in TCRdb, only in-frame clones are kept and a portion is missing. Of more than 300,000 clones listed, more than 75% were seen once; the top ten hold about 10%. The sample taken for sequencing was peripheral blood. These TCRs come from a woman younger than 45 with COVID-19, enrolled during active disease.

J is TRBJ2-5 and V is TRBV4-1; 7 nucleotides align to TRBD2. This CDR3 spans 17 amino acids. V gave up 1 base and J gave up 4 bases; unmatched junction bases: 12. CDR1 and CDR2 (germline): MGHRA, YSYEKL. This chain's CDR3 is CASSQVLEGGIGETQYF. CDR3 sequence (DNA): TGCGCCAGCAGCCAAGTATTGGAGGGAGGGATTGGAGAGACCCAGTACTTC.

This clone was recorded once. The rearrangement uses TRBV4-3 and TRBJ1-1; TRBD1 matches 8 bases. Germline-derived CDR1 and CDR2 are LGHNA and YSLEER. V lost 3 bases and J lost 2; bases outside the gene matches: 8. The CDR3 loop spans 16 amino acids. The CDR3 spells CASSHKPGQGNTEAFF. In DNA form, the CDR3 reads TGCGCCAGCAGCCACAAACCCGGACAGGGAAACACTGAAGCTTTCTTT.